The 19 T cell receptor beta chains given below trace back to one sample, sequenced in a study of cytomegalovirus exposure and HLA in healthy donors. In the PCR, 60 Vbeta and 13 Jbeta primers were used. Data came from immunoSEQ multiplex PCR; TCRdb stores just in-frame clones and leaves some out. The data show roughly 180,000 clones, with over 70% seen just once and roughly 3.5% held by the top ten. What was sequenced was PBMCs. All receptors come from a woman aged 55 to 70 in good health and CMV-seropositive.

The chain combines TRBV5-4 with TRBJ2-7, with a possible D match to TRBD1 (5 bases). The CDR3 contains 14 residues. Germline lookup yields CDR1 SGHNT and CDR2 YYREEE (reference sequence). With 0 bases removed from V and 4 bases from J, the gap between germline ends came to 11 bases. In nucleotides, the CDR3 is TGTGCCAGCAGCTTGGGGCAACAGGAGTACGAGCAGTACTTC. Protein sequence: CASSLGQQEYEQYF. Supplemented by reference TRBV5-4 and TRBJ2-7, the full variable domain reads ETGVTQSPTHLIKTRGQQVTLRCSSQSGHNTVSWYQQALGQGPQFIFQYYREEENGRGNFPPRFSGLQFPNYSSELNVNALELDDSALYLCASSLGQQEYEQYFGPGTRLTVT.

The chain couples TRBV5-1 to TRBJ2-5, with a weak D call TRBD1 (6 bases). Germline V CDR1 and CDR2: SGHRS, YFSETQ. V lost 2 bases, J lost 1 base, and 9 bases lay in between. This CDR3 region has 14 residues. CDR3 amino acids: CASSLMDSQETQYF. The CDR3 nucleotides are TGCGCCAGCAGCTTAATGGACAGCCAAGAGACCCAGTACTTC.

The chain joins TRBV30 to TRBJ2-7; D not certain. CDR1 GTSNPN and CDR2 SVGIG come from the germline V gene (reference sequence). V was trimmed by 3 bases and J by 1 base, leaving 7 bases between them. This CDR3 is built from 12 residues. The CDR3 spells CAWRVDSYEQYF. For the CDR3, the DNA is TGTGCCTGGAGGGTAGATTCCTACGAGCAGTACTTC.

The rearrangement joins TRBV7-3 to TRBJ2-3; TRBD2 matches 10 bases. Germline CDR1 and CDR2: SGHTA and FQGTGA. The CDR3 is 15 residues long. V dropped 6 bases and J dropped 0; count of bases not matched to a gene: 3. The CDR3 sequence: CASSASGGSTDTQYF. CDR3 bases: TGTGCCAGCAGTGCTAGCGGGGGCAGCACAGATACGCAGTATTTT.

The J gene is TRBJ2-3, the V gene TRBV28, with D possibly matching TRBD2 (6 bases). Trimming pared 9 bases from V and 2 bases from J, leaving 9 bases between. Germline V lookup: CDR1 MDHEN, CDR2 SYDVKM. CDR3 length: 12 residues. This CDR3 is CARREYTDTQYF. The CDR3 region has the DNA TGTGCCAGACGGGAGTACACAGATACGCAGTATTTT.

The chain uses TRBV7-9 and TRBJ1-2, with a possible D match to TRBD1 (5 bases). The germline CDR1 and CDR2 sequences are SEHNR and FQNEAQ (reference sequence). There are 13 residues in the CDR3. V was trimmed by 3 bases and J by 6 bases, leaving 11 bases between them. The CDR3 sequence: CASSFESGNGYTF. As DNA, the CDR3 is TGTGCCAGCAGCTTCGAGTCAGGGAATGGCTACACCTTC. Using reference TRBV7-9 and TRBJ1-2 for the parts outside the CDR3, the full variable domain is DTGVSQNPRHKITKRGQNVTFRCDPISEHNRLYWYRQTLGQGPEFLTYFQNEAQLEKSRLLSDRFSAERPKGSFSTLEIQRTEQGDSAMYLCASSFESGNGYTFGSGTRLTVV.

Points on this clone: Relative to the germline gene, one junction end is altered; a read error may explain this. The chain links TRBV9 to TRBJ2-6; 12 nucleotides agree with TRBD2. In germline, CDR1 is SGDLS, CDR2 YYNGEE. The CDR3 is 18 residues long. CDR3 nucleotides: TGTGCCAGCAGCGCCGGACTAGCGGGAAACTCTGGGGCCAACGGCCTGACTTTC. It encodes CASSAGLAGNSGANGLTF. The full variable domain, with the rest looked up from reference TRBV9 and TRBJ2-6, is DSGVTQTPKHLITATGQRVTLRCSPRSGDLSVYWYQQSLDQGLQFLIQYYNGEERAKGNILERFSAQQFPDLHSELNLSSLELGDSALYFCASSAGLAGNSGANGLTFGAGSRLTVL.

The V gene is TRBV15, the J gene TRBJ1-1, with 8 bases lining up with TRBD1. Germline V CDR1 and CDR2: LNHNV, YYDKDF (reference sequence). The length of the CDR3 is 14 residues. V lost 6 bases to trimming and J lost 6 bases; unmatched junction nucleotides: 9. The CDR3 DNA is TGTGCCACCAGGAACACAGGGGGAGTATCTGAAGCTTTCTTT. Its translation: CATRNTGGVSEAFF.

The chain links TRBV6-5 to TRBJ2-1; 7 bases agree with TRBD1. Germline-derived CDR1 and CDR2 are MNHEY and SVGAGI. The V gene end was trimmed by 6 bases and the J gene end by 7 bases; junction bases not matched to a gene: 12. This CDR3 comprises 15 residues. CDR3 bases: TGTGCCAGCAGCCCCCGGGACAGCTTATTAAATGAGCAGTTCTTC. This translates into CASSPRDSLLNEQFF.

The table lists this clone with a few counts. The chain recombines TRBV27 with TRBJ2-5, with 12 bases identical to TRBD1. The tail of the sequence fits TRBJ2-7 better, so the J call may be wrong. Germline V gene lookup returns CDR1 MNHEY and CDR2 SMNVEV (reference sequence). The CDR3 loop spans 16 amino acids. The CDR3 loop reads CASSLSGTGGAPEQYF. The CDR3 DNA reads TGTGCCAGCAGTCTCTCAGGGACAGGGGGCGCCCCCGAGCAGTACTTC.

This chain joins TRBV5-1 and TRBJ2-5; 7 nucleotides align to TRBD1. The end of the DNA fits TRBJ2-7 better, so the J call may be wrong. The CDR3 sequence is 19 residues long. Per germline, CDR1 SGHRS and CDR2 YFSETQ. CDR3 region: CASSLASTGRPGSPYEQYF. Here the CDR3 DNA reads TGCGCCAGCAGCTTGGCCTCGACAGGGAGACCAGGGAGTCCCTACGAGCAGTACTTC.

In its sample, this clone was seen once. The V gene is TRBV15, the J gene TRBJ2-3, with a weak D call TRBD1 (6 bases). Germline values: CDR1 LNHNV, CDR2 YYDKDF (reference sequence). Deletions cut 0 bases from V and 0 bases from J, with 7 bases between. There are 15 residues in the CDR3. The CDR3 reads CATSREQGSTDTQYF. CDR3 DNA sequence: TGTGCCACCAGCAGAGAGCAGGGGAGCACAGATACGCAGTATTTT.

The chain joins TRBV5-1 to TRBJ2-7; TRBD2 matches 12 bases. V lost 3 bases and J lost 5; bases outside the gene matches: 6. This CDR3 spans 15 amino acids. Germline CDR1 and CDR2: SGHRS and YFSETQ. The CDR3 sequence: CASSSGLAGPDEQYF. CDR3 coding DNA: TGCGCCAGCAGCTCTGGACTAGCGGGACCCGACGAGCAGTACTTC.

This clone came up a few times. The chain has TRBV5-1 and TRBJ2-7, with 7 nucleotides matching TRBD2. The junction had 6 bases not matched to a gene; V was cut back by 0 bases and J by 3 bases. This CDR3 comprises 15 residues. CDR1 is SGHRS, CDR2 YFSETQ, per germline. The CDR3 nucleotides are TGCGCCAGCAGCTTGGACCTAGCGGCGGACTACGAGCAGTACTTC. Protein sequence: CASSLDLAADYEQYF.

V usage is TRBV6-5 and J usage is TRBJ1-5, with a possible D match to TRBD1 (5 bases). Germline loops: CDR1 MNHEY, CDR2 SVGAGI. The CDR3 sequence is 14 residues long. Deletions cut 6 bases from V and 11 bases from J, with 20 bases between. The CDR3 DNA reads TGTGCCAGCAGCAGTGGACACCCTTCAAGGGCCCAGCATTTT. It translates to CASSSGHPSRAQHF.

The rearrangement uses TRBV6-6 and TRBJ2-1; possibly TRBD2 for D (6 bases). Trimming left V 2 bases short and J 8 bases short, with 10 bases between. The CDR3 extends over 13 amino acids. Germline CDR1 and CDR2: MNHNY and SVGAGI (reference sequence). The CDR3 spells CASSYGGGDEQFF. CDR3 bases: TGTGCCAGCAGTTACGGGGGAGGAGATGAGCAGTTCTTC.

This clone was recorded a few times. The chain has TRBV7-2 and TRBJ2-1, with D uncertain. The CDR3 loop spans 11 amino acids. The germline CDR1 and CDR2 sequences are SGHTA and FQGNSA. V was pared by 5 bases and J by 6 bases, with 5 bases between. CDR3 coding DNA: TGTGCCAGCAGCCTCCGCAATGAGCAGTTCTTC. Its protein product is CASSLRNEQFF. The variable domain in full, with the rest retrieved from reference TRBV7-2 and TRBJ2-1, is GAGVSQSPSNKVTEKGKDVELRCDPISGHTALYWYRQSLGQGLEFLIYFQGNSAPDKSGLPSDRFSAERTGGSVSTLTIQRTQQEDSAVYLCASSLRNEQFFGPGTRLTVL.

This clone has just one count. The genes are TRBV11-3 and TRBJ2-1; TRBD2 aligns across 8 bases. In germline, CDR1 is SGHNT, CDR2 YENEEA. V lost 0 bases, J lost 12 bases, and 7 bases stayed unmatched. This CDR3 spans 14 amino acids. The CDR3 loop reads CASSLDGGLEGQFF. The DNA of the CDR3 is TGTGCCAGCAGCTTAGATGGGGGACTAGAAGGGCAGTTCTTC.

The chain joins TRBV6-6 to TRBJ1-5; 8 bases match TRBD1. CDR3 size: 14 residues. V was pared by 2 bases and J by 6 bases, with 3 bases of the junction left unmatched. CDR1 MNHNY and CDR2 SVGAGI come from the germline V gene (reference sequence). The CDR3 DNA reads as TGTGCCAGCAGTTACGGACAGGGCGCTCAGCCCCAGCATTTT. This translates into CASSYGQGAQPQHF.